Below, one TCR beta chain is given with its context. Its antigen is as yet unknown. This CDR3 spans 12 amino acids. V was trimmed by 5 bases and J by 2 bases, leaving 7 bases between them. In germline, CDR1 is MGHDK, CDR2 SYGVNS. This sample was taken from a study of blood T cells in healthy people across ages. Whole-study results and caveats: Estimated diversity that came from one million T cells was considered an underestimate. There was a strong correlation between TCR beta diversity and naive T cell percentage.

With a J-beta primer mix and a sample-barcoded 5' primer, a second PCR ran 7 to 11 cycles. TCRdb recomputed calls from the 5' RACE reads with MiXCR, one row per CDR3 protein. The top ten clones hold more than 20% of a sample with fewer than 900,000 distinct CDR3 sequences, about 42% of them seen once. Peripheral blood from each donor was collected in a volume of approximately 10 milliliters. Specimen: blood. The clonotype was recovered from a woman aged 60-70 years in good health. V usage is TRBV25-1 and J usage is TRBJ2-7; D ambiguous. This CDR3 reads CASSTQTYEQYF. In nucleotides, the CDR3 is TGTGCCAGCAGTACCCAGACCTACGAGCAGTACTTC.